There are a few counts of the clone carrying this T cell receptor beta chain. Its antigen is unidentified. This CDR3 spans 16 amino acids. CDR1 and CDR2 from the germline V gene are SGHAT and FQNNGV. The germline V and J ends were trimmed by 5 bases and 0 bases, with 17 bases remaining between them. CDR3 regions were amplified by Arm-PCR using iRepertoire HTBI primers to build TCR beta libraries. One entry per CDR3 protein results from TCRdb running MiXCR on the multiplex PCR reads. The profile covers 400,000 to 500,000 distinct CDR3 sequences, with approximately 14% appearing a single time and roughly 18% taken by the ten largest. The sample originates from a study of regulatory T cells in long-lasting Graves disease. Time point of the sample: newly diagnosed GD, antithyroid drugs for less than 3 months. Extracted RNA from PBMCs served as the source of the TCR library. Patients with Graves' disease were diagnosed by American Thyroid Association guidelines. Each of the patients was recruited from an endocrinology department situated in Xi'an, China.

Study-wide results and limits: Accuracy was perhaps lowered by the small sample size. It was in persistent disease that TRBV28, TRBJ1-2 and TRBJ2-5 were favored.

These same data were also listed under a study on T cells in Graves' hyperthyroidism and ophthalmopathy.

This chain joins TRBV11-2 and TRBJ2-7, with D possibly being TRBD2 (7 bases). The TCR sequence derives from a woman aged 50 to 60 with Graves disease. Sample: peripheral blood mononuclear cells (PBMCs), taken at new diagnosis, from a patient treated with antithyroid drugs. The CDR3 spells CASSKGGGLSSYEQYF. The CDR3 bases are TGTGCCAGCAGCAAAGGGGGGGGCTTGAGCTCCTACGAGCAGTACTTC.